This TCR beta chain emerged from a study of T-cell memory formation after mild COVID-19. Study-wide background: Clustering of TCRs was largely donor specific. Study findings and constraints: The second-wave clones peaking on day 37 were not confirmed as SARS-CoV-2-specific. Pre-infection memory already had some responding clones, implying cross-reactive memory joined. CD8+ contracting clones occupied EMRA, while CD4+ ones occupied mainly CM and EM.

Worth noting for this clonotype: Its antigen is not known.

TCRdb independently ran MiXCR on the 5' RACE reads; one entry per CDR3 protein. The profile shows about 560,000 distinct CDR3 sequences, less than 25% of them singletons. The CDR3 consists of 13 residues. Trimming left V 7 bases short and J 9 bases short, with 17 bases between. Germline V CDR1 and CDR2: SGHDT, YYEEEE. This receptor was taken from an adult woman who had mild COVID-19 (a few samples of this study predate the infection). Cell type and time point are not known. The sample taken for sequencing was PBMCs or a T cell subset sorted from them (not recorded which). This sequence joins TRBV5-6 and TRBJ2-1, with D possibly matching TRBD2 (6 bases). The CDR3 DNA reads as TGTGCCAGCGACATATTCCTGGGGGGTGAGCAGTTCTTC. Residues: CASDIFLGGEQFF.